These T cell receptor beta chains were read from a single sample in a study of Ad26.COV2.S vaccination and SARS-CoV-2 variants. Some clones are missing from TCRdb's copy, which holds only in-frame ones; the method was immunoSEQ multiplex PCR. This table holds hundreds of thousands of clones, approximately 90% found once. This specimen was peripheral blood, taken after recovery from COVID-19. The source is a human donor who had recovered from COVID-19. The CDR3 runs from the conserved cysteine through the conserved F or W. The D gene is left open where the match is weak. Where a row states a size, it is once, few, many or the class of an expanded clone; other rows omit it.

j_call: TRBJ1-6; clone_size: NA; d_call: TRBD1; v_call: TRBV7-9; cdr3_aa: CASSSSGTGKVPLHF; cdr3_nt: TGTGCCAGCAGCTCTTCCGGGACAGGGAAAGTACCCCTCCACTTT
j_call: TRBJ2-3; clone_size: NA; d_call: NA; v_call: TRBV20-1; cdr3_aa: CSAQTDTQYF; cdr3_nt: TGCAGTGCCCAGACAGATACGCAGTATTTT
j_call: TRBJ2-7; clone_size: NA; d_call: TRBD2; v_call: TRBV13; cdr3_aa: CASRLAGGLVYEQYF; cdr3_nt: TGTGCCAGCCGACTAGCGGGGGGGCTCGTGTACGAGCAGTACTTC
j_call: TRBJ2-1; clone_size: NA; d_call: NA; v_call: TRBV3-1/TRBV3-2; cdr3_aa: CASSQDPSYNEQFF; cdr3_nt: TGTGCCAGCAGCCAAGATCCCAGCTACAATGAGCAGTTCTTC
j_call: TRBJ1-4; clone_size: NA; d_call: TRBD1; v_call: TRBV7-9; cdr3_aa: CASSTGQRYEKLFF; cdr3_nt: TGTGCCAGCTCCACGGGACAGAGATATGAAAAACTGTTTTTT
j_call: TRBJ1-2; clone_size: NA; d_call: TRBD1; v_call: TRBV5-1; cdr3_aa: CASSLEGAANYGYTF; cdr3_nt: TGCGCCAGCAGCTTGGAGGGGGCTGCTAACTATGGCTACACCTTC
j_call: TRBJ2-5; clone_size: NA; d_call: NA; v_call: TRBV29-1; cdr3_aa: CSGAGQETQYF; cdr3_nt: TGCAGCGGGGCAGGGCAAGAGACCCAGTACTTC
j_call: TRBJ1-1; clone_size: NA; d_call: NA; v_call: TRBV11-1; cdr3_aa: CASSSRKDGNTEAFF; cdr3_nt: TGTGCCAGCAGCTCCCGGAAGGACGGGAACACTGAAGCTTTCTTT
j_call: TRBJ1-2; clone_size: NA; d_call: NA; v_call: TRBV11-2; cdr3_aa: CASSIHRGGEGYTF; cdr3_nt: TGTGCCAGCAGCATCCACCGGGGAGGGGAGGGCTACACCTTC
j_call: TRBJ2-1; clone_size: NA; d_call: NA; v_call: TRBV6-6; cdr3_aa: CASSSSKGVWNEQFF; cdr3_nt: TGTGCCAGCAGTTCCTCGAAGGGGGTTTGGAATGAGCAGTTCTTC
j_call: TRBJ2-3; clone_size: NA; d_call: NA; v_call: TRBV10-3; cdr3_aa: CAISGLKQRGDTQYF; cdr3_nt: TGTGCCATCAGTGGCCTAAAGCAGAGGGGAGATACGCAGTATTTT
j_call: TRBJ1-1; clone_size: NA; d_call: NA; v_call: TRBV6-2/TRBV6-3; cdr3_aa: CASSYPRVALMNTEAFF; cdr3_nt: TGTGCCAGCAGTTACCCCCGGGTTGCACTCATGAACACTGAAGCTTTCTTT
j_call: TRBJ2-7; clone_size: NA; d_call: TRBD1; v_call: TRBV5-1; cdr3_aa: CASSSDLYRDRATVEQYF; cdr3_nt: TGCGCCAGCAGCTCAGACCTCTACCGGGACAGAGCTACGGTGGAGCAGTACTTC
j_call: TRBJ1-1; clone_size: NA; d_call: NA; v_call: TRBV4-3; cdr3_aa: CASSQVFRTEAFF; cdr3_nt: TGCGCCAGCAGCCAAGTTTTCCGGACTGAAGCTTTCTTT
j_call: TRBJ1-5; clone_size: few; d_call: NA; v_call: TRBV4-1; cdr3_aa: CASSQDGRANQPQHF; cdr3_nt: TGCGCCAGCAGCCAAGATGGCAGGGCAAATCAGCCCCAGCATTTT
j_call: TRBJ2-1; clone_size: once; d_call: NA; v_call: TRBV7-9; cdr3_aa: CASSPYFAPDNEQFF; cdr3_nt: TGTGCCAGCAGCCCTTATTTCGCCCCAGACAATGAGCAGTTCTTC
j_call: TRBJ2-3; clone_size: NA; d_call: NA; v_call: TRBV7-9; cdr3_aa: CASSRSLSSTDTQYF; cdr3_nt: TGTGCCAGCAGCAGGTCTCTTTCTAGCACAGATACGCAGTATTTT
j_call: TRBJ1-2; clone_size: NA; d_call: NA; v_call: TRBV19; cdr3_aa: CASSGRAVFHGYTF; cdr3_nt: TGTGCCAGTAGTGGGAGGGCAGTTTTTCATGGCTACACCTTC
j_call: TRBJ1-2; clone_size: NA; d_call: TRBD1; v_call: TRBV6-6; cdr3_aa: CASRPGGDYGYTF; cdr3_nt: TGTGCCAGCAGGCCAGGGGGCGACTATGGCTACACCTTC
j_call: TRBJ1-3; clone_size: NA; d_call: TRBD1; v_call: TRBV12-3/TRBV12-4; cdr3_aa: CASGDRASTIYF; cdr3_nt: TGTGCCAGCGGAGACAGGGCGAGCACCATATATTTT
j_call: TRBJ1-1; clone_size: NA; d_call: TRBD1; v_call: TRBV5-1; cdr3_aa: CASSLGQGRMDTEAFF; cdr3_nt: TGCGCCAGCAGCTTGGGACAGGGGAGAATGGACACTGAAGCTTTCTTT
j_call: TRBJ2-1; clone_size: NA; d_call: NA; v_call: TRBV27; cdr3_aa: CASSHQNPGTKHYNEQFF; cdr3_nt: TGTGCCAGCAGCCACCAGAATCCCGGGACCAAACATTACAATGAGCAGTTCTTC
j_call: TRBJ2-1; clone_size: NA; d_call: TRBD2; v_call: TRBV7-9; cdr3_aa: CASSLVGGPLIGNEQFF; cdr3_nt: TGTGCCAGCAGCTTAGTGGGAGGGCCTCTTATCGGAAATGAGCAGTTCTTC
j_call: TRBJ1-1; clone_size: NA; d_call: NA; v_call: TRBV7-9; cdr3_aa: CASSLAGAGEAFF; cdr3_nt: TGTGCCAGCAGCTTAGCAGGAGCAGGGGAAGCTTTCTTT
j_call: TRBJ1-3; clone_size: NA; d_call: NA; v_call: TRBV6-6; cdr3_aa: CASQGTGNTIYF; cdr3_nt: TGTGCCAGCCAGGGAACTGGAAACACCATATATTTT
j_call: TRBJ1-2; clone_size: NA; d_call: NA; v_call: TRBV3-1/TRBV3-2; cdr3_aa: CASSQGWGIYGYTF; cdr3_nt: TGTGCCAGCAGCCAAGGTTGGGGAATCTATGGCTACACCTTC
j_call: TRBJ1-6; clone_size: NA; d_call: NA; v_call: TRBV2; cdr3_aa: CASSVMTADNSPLHF; cdr3_nt: TGTGCCAGCAGTGTGATGACAGCAGATAATTCACCCCTCCACTTT
j_call: TRBJ1-2; clone_size: NA; d_call: NA; v_call: TRBV29-1; cdr3_aa: CSASGGSGYTF; cdr3_nt: TGCAGCGCCAGTGGGGGCAGTGGCTACACCTTC
j_call: TRBJ1-1; clone_size: NA; d_call: NA; v_call: TRBV7-9; cdr3_aa: CASSSEVWGQAEAFF; cdr3_nt: TGTGCCAGCAGCTCCGAGGTTTGGGGTCAAGCTGAAGCTTTCTTT
j_call: TRBJ1-4; clone_size: NA; d_call: NA; v_call: TRBV9; cdr3_aa: CASRRGDNEKLFF; cdr3_nt: TGTGCCAGCCGGAGGGGGGACAATGAAAAACTGTTTTTT
j_call: TRBJ2-1; clone_size: NA; d_call: TRBD2; v_call: TRBV28; cdr3_aa: CASSGGGHFDNEQFF; cdr3_nt: TGTGCCAGCAGCGGCGGGGGGCACTTCGACAATGAGCAGTTCTTC
j_call: TRBJ2-7; clone_size: NA; d_call: NA; v_call: TRBV4-2; cdr3_aa: CASSQDSFEQARYFGQYF; cdr3_nt: TGTGCCAGCAGCCAAGATTCCTTTGAACAGGCCCGATACTTCGGGCAGTACTTC
j_call: TRBJ2-1; clone_size: NA; d_call: TRBD2; v_call: TRBV3-1/TRBV3-2; cdr3_aa: CASSQDVGTRVYNEQFF; cdr3_nt: TGTGCCAGCAGCCAAGATGTAGGGACTAGAGTTTACAATGAGCAGTTCTTC
j_call: TRBJ1-6; clone_size: NA; d_call: NA; v_call: TRBV28; cdr3_aa: CASRTPGNSPLHF; cdr3_nt: TGTGCCAGCAGGACCCCGGGCAATTCACCCCTCCACTTT
j_call: TRBJ1-5; clone_size: NA; d_call: TRBD1; v_call: TRBV7-2; cdr3_aa: CASSWGQGRQPQHF; cdr3_nt: TGTGCCAGCAGCTGGGGACAGGGACGTCAGCCCCAGCATTTT
j_call: TRBJ2-7; clone_size: NA; d_call: TRBD1; v_call: TRBV6-1; cdr3_aa: CASSGDPGQSSYEQYF; cdr3_nt: TGTGCCAGCAGTGGTGATCCGGGACAGAGCTCCTACGAGCAGTACTTC
j_call: TRBJ1-1; clone_size: once; d_call: TRBD1; v_call: TRBV9; cdr3_aa: CASSASTGGRTEAFF; cdr3_nt: TGTGCCAGCAGCGCATCGACAGGGGGAAGAACTGAAGCTTTCTTT
j_call: TRBJ2-2; clone_size: NA; d_call: NA; v_call: TRBV5-4; cdr3_aa: CASSLGGDMAGELFF; cdr3_nt: TGTGCCAGCAGCTTGGGGGGCGACATGGCCGGGGAGCTGTTTTTT
j_call: TRBJ2-2; clone_size: NA; d_call: TRBD1; v_call: TRBV3-1/TRBV3-2; cdr3_aa: CASSLTGGRGELFF; cdr3_nt: TGTGCCAGCAGCCTAACAGGGGGTCGGGGGGAGCTGTTTTTT
j_call: TRBJ2-7; clone_size: NA; d_call: NA; v_call: TRBV5-1; cdr3_aa: CASSLGGRNSYEQYF; cdr3_nt: TGCGCCAGCAGCTTGGGTGGCCGGAATTCCTACGAGCAGTACTTC
j_call: TRBJ2-3; clone_size: NA; d_call: NA; v_call: TRBV7-9; cdr3_aa: CASSLVADTQYF; cdr3_nt: TGTGCCAGCAGCTTAGTTGCAGATACGCAGTATTTT
j_call: TRBJ1-2; clone_size: NA; d_call: NA; v_call: TRBV2; cdr3_aa: CASSLYIYGYTF; cdr3_nt: TGTGCCAGCAGTTTATACATCTATGGCTACACCTTC
j_call: TRBJ2-3; clone_size: NA; d_call: NA; v_call: TRBV9; cdr3_aa: CASSVGADTQYF; cdr3_nt: TGTGCCAGCAGCGTAGGAGCAGATACGCAGTATTTT
j_call: TRBJ2-7; clone_size: NA; d_call: NA; v_call: TRBV9; cdr3_aa: CASSPRDQPWDYEQYF; cdr3_nt: TGTGCCAGCAGCCCTCGGGACCAACCTTGGGACTACGAGCAGTACTTC
j_call: TRBJ2-7; clone_size: NA; d_call: TRBD1; v_call: TRBV7-2; cdr3_aa: CASSLAGTGSPYEQYF; cdr3_nt: TGTGCCAGCAGCTTAGCCGGGACAGGGAGCCCCTACGAGCAGTACTTC
j_call: TRBJ1-5; clone_size: NA; d_call: NA; v_call: TRBV11-1; cdr3_aa: CASSPDGYNQPQHF; cdr3_nt: TGTGCCAGCAGCCCCGACGGATACAATCAGCCCCAGCATTTT
j_call: TRBJ2-2; clone_size: NA; d_call: TRBD1; v_call: TRBV5-1; cdr3_aa: CASSLAGQGAGELFF; cdr3_nt: TGCGCCAGCAGCTTGGCCGGGCAGGGGGCCGGGGAGCTGTTTTTT
j_call: TRBJ2-1; clone_size: NA; d_call: TRBD1; v_call: TRBV5-6; cdr3_aa: CASSSRTGGDYNEQFF; cdr3_nt: TGTGCCAGCAGCTCCAGGACAGGGGGGGACTACAATGAGCAGTTCTTC
j_call: TRBJ1-2; clone_size: few; d_call: NA; v_call: TRBV7-2; cdr3_aa: CASSSIGDGTNYGYTF; cdr3_nt: TGTGCCAGCAGCTCAATTGGGGACGGAACTAACTATGGCTACACCTTC
j_call: TRBJ1-5; clone_size: NA; d_call: TRBD1; v_call: TRBV2; cdr3_aa: CASRGQGAGNQPQHF; cdr3_nt: TGTGCCAGCAGAGGACAGGGGGCAGGCAATCAGCCCCAGCATTTT
j_call: TRBJ2-7; clone_size: once; d_call: NA; v_call: TRBV5-1; cdr3_aa: CASSFRGYEQYF; cdr3_nt: TGCGCCAGCAGCTTCCGGGGCTACGAGCAGTACTTC
j_call: TRBJ2-6; clone_size: NA; d_call: TRBD1; v_call: TRBV19; cdr3_aa: CASSTLQGTGANVLTF; cdr3_nt: TGTGCCAGTAGTACTCTACAGGGGACTGGGGCCAACGTCCTGACTTTC
j_call: TRBJ2-3; clone_size: NA; d_call: TRBD2; v_call: TRBV3-1/TRBV3-2; cdr3_aa: CASSLSGASSTDTQYF; cdr3_nt: TGTGCCAGCAGTCTTAGCGGGGCATCTAGCACAGATACGCAGTATTTT
j_call: TRBJ1-2; clone_size: NA; d_call: TRBD1; v_call: TRBV6-5; cdr3_aa: CASRRQGLNYGYTF; cdr3_nt: TGTGCCAGCAGGCGACAGGGGCTTAACTATGGCTACACCTTC